This TCR beta chain was sequenced during a study of T cell repertoires in cytomegalovirus infection. Points on this clonotype: No antigen is known for it.

TCRdb re-derived calls from the reads in MiXCR, one entry per CDR3 protein. Of about 130,000 distinct CDR3 sequences in the sample, more than 20% were seen once. Sequencing was performed on PBMCs, sequenced either directly or after in vitro stimulation (not recorded which). The TCR sequence derives from a human donor in good health (CMV status not recorded). Some clones in this sample may be carry-over from other donors' samples.

CDR3: CASSRGHPGANYGYTF. In DNA, the CDR3 is TGTGCCAGCAGCCGGGGACACCCGGGAGCTAACTATGGCTACACCTTC. The rearrangement links TRBV7-2 to TRBJ1-2; TRBD1 is a possible D gene (6 bases). CDR3 size: 16 residues. CDR1 and CDR2 (germline): SGHTA, FQGNSA. The V gene lost 5 bases and the J gene lost 0 bases, with 16 bases spanning the gap.